The entry that follows covers one TCR beta chain sequence. TCRdb's copy holds only in-frame clones and misses some; the assay was immunoSEQ multiplex PCR. The profile covers hundreds of thousands of clones, with about 89% appearing a single time and roughly 0.0086% taken by the ten largest. The record originates from a study of shared T cell receptors in the human thymus. Looked up from germline, CDR1 is LGHNT and CDR2 is FRNRAP. Germline trimming cut 5 bases from V and 5 bases from J; bases unmatched to any gene: 15. CDR3 length equals 18 residues. This sample was also put to use in a study of human thymus T cells. From that report: Resections that were taken during corrective heart surgery supplied the thymus tissue. Thymic and blood repertoires appeared to show biased V and J gene usage. The related literature has documented a marked overlap of thymic repertoires among unrelated individuals.

The TCR sequence derives from a boy under two years old with a congenital heart defect. The chain is built from TRBV12-5 and TRBJ1-5, with 10 bases identical to TRBD1. The specimen sequenced was thymocytes. This CDR3 reads CASGLVPPDRGIDQPQHF. The DNA for the CDR3 is TGTGCTAGTGGTCTTGTTCCACCGGACAGGGGGATAGATCAGCCCCAGCATTTT.